The rows below give T cell receptor beta chains drawn from one sample of a study of post-analysis software for immune sequencing data. TCRdb re-called the PCR reads with MiXCR, one entry per CDR3 protein. The table records 750,000 to 950,000 distinct CDR3 sequences, just over 45% of them present only once. The specimen was blood. The receptor set was obtained from a girl between 10 and 17 years old with multiple sclerosis. Each CDR3 is given with its conserved first and last residue. The D gene is left open where the match is weak. Size is stated for part of the rows, as once, few or many counts, or as a class when the clone is expanded.

>NA|TRBV12-3/TRBV12-4|NA|TRBJ1-2
CASSLALRSGYTF
TGTGCCAGCAGTTTAGCGCTAAGGTCGGGCTACACCTTC
>NA|TRBV3-1|NA|TRBJ2-7
CASSQGADSYEQYF
TGTGCCAGCAGCCAAGGGGCAGATTCCTACGAGCAGTACTTC
>NA|TRBV5-6|once|TRBJ2-2
CASTSWRDPPNTGELFF
TGTGCCAGCACCTCTTGGCGGGACCCACCGAACACCGGGGAGCTGTTTTTT
>TRBD1|TRBV11-2|NA|TRBJ2-4
CASSTIRQGSEAKNIQYF
TGTGCCAGCAGCACGATTCGACAGGGATCGGAAGCCAAAAACATTCAGTACTTC
>NA|TRBV5-1|NA|TRBJ2-7
CASSAGVSYEQYF
TGCGCCAGCAGCGCAGGGGTCTCCTACGAGCAGTACTTC
>TRBD2|TRBV2|NA|TRBJ2-7
CASRHPGTISYEQYF
TGTGCCAGCAGACACCCCGGGACTATCTCATACGAGCAGTACTTC
>TRBD2|TRBV7-3|NA|TRBJ2-1
CASSLLAGFSYNEQFF
TGTGCCAGCAGCCTACTAGCGGGGTTCTCCTACAATGAGCAGTTCTTC
>TRBD2|TRBV20-1|NA|TRBJ2-3
CSARTSGRCQTDTQYF
TGCAGTGCCAGGACTAGCGGGAGGTGTCAAACAGATACGCAGTATTTT
>NA|TRBV11-2|NA|TRBJ2-7
CASSQMGTYEQYF
TGTGCCAGCAGCCAGATGGGAACCTACGAGCAGTACTTC
>NA|TRBV12-3/TRBV12-4|few|TRBJ2-7
CASKQPKDYEQYF
TGTGCCAGCAAACAGCCGAAAGACTACGAGCAGTACTTC
>NA|TRBV12-3/TRBV12-4|few|TRBJ2-7
CASSFGMSSYEQYF
TGTGCCAGCAGTTTCGGGATGAGCTCCTACGAGCAGTACTTC
>NA|TRBV3-1|NA|TRBJ1-5
CASSQEGFSGKPQHF
TGTGCCAGCAGCCAAGAGGGTTTTTCCGGGAAGCCCCAGCATTTT
>TRBD1|TRBV12-3/TRBV12-4|NA|TRBJ2-7
CASSLEDRIQGTKQYF
TGTGCCAGCAGTTTAGAGGATCGTATACAGGGGACAAAGCAGTACTTC
>NA|TRBV6-1|few|TRBJ2-3
CASSEVLSGGADTQYF
TGTGCCAGCAGTGAAGTCCTTAGCGGTGGGGCAGATACGCAGTATTTT
>NA|TRBV7-2|NA|TRBJ2-4
CASSPTRALAKNIQYF
TGTGCCAGCAGCCCCACGAGGGCCTTAGCCAAAAACATTCAGTACTTC
>TRBD2|TRBV24-1|NA|TRBJ2-1
CATSDLQGLAGGSYNKQFF
TGTGCCACCAGTGATTTGCAGGGACTAGCGGGAGGCTCCTACAATAAGCAGTTCTTC
>NA|TRBV20-1|NA|TRBJ2-7
CSASPKFAGQLDYEQYF
TGCAGTGCTAGCCCCAAGTTCGCGGGACAGCTCGACTACGAGCAGTACTTC
>TRBD2|TRBV6-5|NA|TRBJ2-5
CASSYGTSGRGAGETQYF
TGTGCCAGCAGTTACGGGACTAGCGGGAGGGGTGCGGGAGAGACCCAGTACTTC
>TRBD2|TRBV5-1|NA|TRBJ2-1
CASSLARLAGGLNEQFF
TGCGCCAGCAGCTTGGCCCGGCTAGCGGGAGGGCTCAATGAGCAGTTCTTC
>NA|TRBV20-1|NA|TRBJ2-1
CSATEGPAYNEQFF
TGCAGTGCTACGGAGGGCCCTGCGTACAATGAGCAGTTCTTC
>TRBD2|TRBV4-1|NA|TRBJ2-7
CASSQVTSGNYEQYF
TGCGCCAGCAGCCAAGTGACTAGCGGGAACTACGAGCAGTACTTC
>NA|TRBV5-6|many|TRBJ1-1
CASSQQGRNTEAFF
TGTGCCAGCAGCCAACAGGGCCGGAACACTGAAGCTTTCTTT
>TRBD1|TRBV7-9|NA|TRBJ1-2
CASITERDRSYGYTF
TGTGCCAGCATCACAGAGAGGGACAGGTCATATGGCTACACCTTC
>NA|TRBV20-1|NA|TRBJ2-3
CSARARDPLTDTQYF
TGCAGTGCTAGAGCCCGGGACCCTTTAACAGATACGCAGTATTTT
>NA|TRBV15|NA|TRBJ1-4
CATSRQPTNEKLFF
TGTGCCACCAGCAGACAGCCAACTAATGAAAAACTGTTTTTT
>TRBD1|TRBV25-1|NA|TRBJ2-6
CASDSTTGPNVLTF
TGTGCCAGCGACTCAACGACAGGGCCCAACGTCCTGACTTTC
>NA|TRBV6-6|NA|TRBJ1-2
CASSRGAGHDGYTF
TGTGCCAGCTCCCGAGGAGCAGGGCATGATGGCTACACCTTC
>NA|TRBV28|few|TRBJ2-7
CASTSGGSYEQYF
TGTGCCAGCACCTCAGGAGGCTCCTACGAGCAGTACTTC
>NA|TRBV12-3/TRBV12-4|NA|TRBJ2-1
CASSLASIGKEGQFF
TGTGCCAGCAGTTTAGCGAGTATAGGAAAGGAAGGGCAGTTCTTC
>NA|TRBV18|few|TRBJ2-5
CASSPEGLGETQYF
TGTGCCAGCTCACCAGAGGGGCTAGGGGAGACCCAGTACTTC
>TRBD2|TRBV7-9|NA|TRBJ2-7
CASSESGTSEQYF
TGTGCCAGCAGCGAGTCCGGGACTAGCGAGCAGTACTTC
>NA|TRBV6-1|NA|TRBJ1-5
CASRELKGTMSKQPQHF
TGTGCCAGCAGGGAACTGAAAGGGACCATGTCGAAGCAGCCCCAGCATTTT
>NA|TRBV6-5|few|TRBJ2-7
CASSMTSGSYEQYF
TGTGCCAGCAGTATGACCTCGGGGTCCTACGAGCAGTACTTC
>NA|TRBV2|few|TRBJ1-2
CASGEANYGYTF
TGTGCCAGCGGGGAGGCTAACTATGGCTACACCTTC
>NA|TRBV5-1|few|TRBJ2-7
CASSTGERYEQYF
TGCGCCAGTTCGACAGGAGAGCGCTACGAGCAGTACTTC
>TRBD1|TRBV10-3|NA|TRBJ1-1
CAISESGQVVEAFF
TGTGCCATCAGTGAGTCCGGACAGGTGGTTGAAGCTTTCTTT
>TRBD1|TRBV4-1|few|TRBJ2-7
CASSQEGTGGEQYF
TGCGCCAGCAGCCAAGAAGGGACAGGGGGCGAGCAGTACTTC
>NA|TRBV15|NA|TRBJ1-2
CATSRDSGAGDNYGYTF
TGTGCCACCAGCAGAGATTCCGGGGCAGGGGACAACTATGGCTACACCTTC
>NA|TRBV12-3/TRBV12-4|few|TRBJ2-3
CASGPGSTDTQYF
TGTGCCAGCGGCCCCGGCAGCACAGATACGCAGTATTTT
>TRBD1|TRBV19|NA|TRBJ1-2
CASSMTTGTNYGYTF
TGTGCCAGTAGTATGACGACAGGGACTAACTATGGCTACACCTTC
>TRBD2|TRBV7-9|NA|TRBJ2-1
CAGSLGGSHERFF
TGTGCCGGCAGCTTAGGCGGGAGCCATGAGCGGTTCTTC
>NA|TRBV4-3|NA|TRBJ1-6
CASSQDENSNSPLHF
TGCGCCAGCAGCCAAGATGAAAACAGTAATTCGCCCCTCCACTTT
>TRBD2|TRBV7-8|few|TRBJ2-5
CASSPLAGGAETQYF
TGTGCCAGCAGCCCGCTAGCGGGAGGCGCAGAGACCCAGTACTTC
>NA|TRBV30|NA|TRBJ2-5
CAWSVSKTQYF
TGTGCCTGGAGTGTTTCGAAGACCCAGTACTTC
>NA|TRBV4-1|NA|TRBJ2-7
CASSQGVGTYEQYF
TGCGCCAGCAGCCAAGGGGTCGGAACCTACGAGCAGTACTTC
>NA|TRBV7-2|NA|TRBJ1-2
CASSLALGGGNYGYTF
TGTGCCAGCAGCTTAGCCCTAGGCGGGGGTAACTATGGCTACACCTTC
>NA|TRBV7-2|NA|TRBJ2-1
CASSLHGGNEQFF
TGTGCCAGCAGCTTACACGGAGGCAATGAGCAGTTCTTC
>NA|TRBV12-3/TRBV12-4|NA|TRBJ1-2
CASSLMGPNYGYTF
TGTGCCAGCAGTTTAATGGGCCCTAACTATGGCTACACCTTC
>TRBD2|TRBV10-3|NA|TRBJ2-7
CAIIIGTSGSRNEQYF
TGTGCCATCATAATCGGGACTAGCGGGAGTAGGAACGAGCAGTACTTC
>NA|TRBV15|NA|TRBJ1-5
CATSRGALSNQPQHF
TGTGCCACCAGCAGAGGGGCACTGAGCAATCAGCCCCAGCATTTT